This TCR beta chain was recovered during a study of blood T cell repertoires in COVID-19. On the study more broadly: The United States, Italy and Spain provided the acute and convalescent COVID-19 samples. PBMCs, B-cell-depleted T cells, or T cells provided the cDNA or gDNA that made up the material.

Original processing notes: It was from reference gene primer amplification that nucleated cell counts were estimated. Profiled with immunoSEQ multiplex PCR; TCRdb holds only in-frame clones, not every one. From that table come the V and J calls and clone size; the DNA was used to work out D and trimming. This table holds 150,000 to 200,000 clones, about four fifths found once. Germline trimming cut 5 bases from V and 3 bases from J; bases unmatched to any gene: 8. CDR1 is SGHAT, CDR2 FQNNGV, per germline. This CDR3 is 15 amino acids long. This clone was detected a few times. Sequencing input: peripheral blood. The TCR sequence derives from a woman in her 70s who had recovered from COVID-19. The gene calls are TRBV11-2 and TRBJ2-7; TRBD2 aligns across 9 bases. The CDR3, as DNA: TGTGCCAGCAGCCAACCGGGCGGGGGGGTCTACGAGCAGTACTTC. Translating it yields CASSQPGGGVYEQYF.